The following is a T cell receptor beta chain sequence with its context. Its antigen is undetermined. V was clipped by 1 base and J by 4 bases; unmatched bases: 5. This CDR3 has 15 residues. The V gene's germline CDR1 is MNHEY and CDR2 SVGAGI. The donors gave bone marrow, and they were healthy. This sample was taken from a study of cytomegalovirus exposure and HLA in healthy donors. Study-level findings and limits: Serostatus for CMV was the only available immune exposure information. Previously analyzed data showed that most TCR beta V segments were productive at a frequency of about 90% or about 30%.

With 60 Vbeta and 13 Jbeta primers, the PCR was carried out. TCRdb's table, derived via immunoSEQ multiplex PCR, lists solely in-frame clones and lacks some. This sample has about 110,000 clones; 73% occur once, and the top ten carry approximately 0.9%. Sequenced input: PBMCs. The rearrangement joins TRBV6-5 to TRBJ1-1; 8 bases align to TRBD1. The clonotype comes from a young woman in good health and CMV-seronegative. For the CDR3, the DNA is TGTGCCAGCAGTTACTTCGAGACAGGGGCCACTGAAGCTTTCTTT. This translates into CASSYFETGATEAFF.